The 8 T cell receptor beta chains presented below share a single source sample, sequenced in a study of blood T cell repertoires in COVID-19. Libraries were prepared by immunoSEQ multiplex PCR; TCRdb keeps only in-frame clonotypes and omits some of them. The sample carries approximately 210,000 clones, 80% to 90% recorded once. What was sequenced was peripheral blood. Source of these receptors: a man between 45 and 60 years old with COVID-19, enrolled during active disease.

The genes are TRBV2 and TRBJ2-3, with TRBD2 identical over 12 bases. CDR3 length equals 17 residues. J lost 1 base, V lost 0 bases, and 2 bases had no gene match. Germline V gives CDR1 SNHLY, CDR2 FYNNEI. CDR3 nucleotides: TGTGCCAGCAGTGAAGCGAGACTAGCGGGAGGCACAGATACGCAGTATTTT. It is translated as CASSEARLAGGTDTQYF.

This clone appeared a single time. The genes are TRBV6-4 and TRBJ1-1; D is undetermined. CDR1 is MRHNA, CDR2 SNTAGT, per germline. The CDR3 extends over 13 amino acids. Trimming cost V 6 bases and J 7 bases, with 15 bases left between them. The chain's CDR3 is CASSWNLRSEAFF. DNA of the CDR3: TGTGCCAGCAGCTGGAATTTGAGGAGTGAAGCTTTCTTT.

The genes are TRBV11-2 and TRBJ1-1; possible D gene TRBD1, 6 bases. Per germline, CDR1 SGHAT and CDR2 FQNNGV. V lost 6 bases to trimming and J lost 4 bases, with 18 bases between them. The CDR3 length is 15 residues. The CDR3 DNA is TGTGCCAGCAGTTTACCGGCAGGGGCGACCACTGAAGCTTTCTTT. Protein product: CASSLPAGATTEAFF. The complete variable domain, with remaining parts taken from reference TRBV11-2 and TRBJ1-1, reads EAGVAQSPRYKIIEKRQSVAFWCNPISGHATLYWYQQILGQGPKLLIQFQNNGVVDDSQLPKDRFSAERLKGVDSTLKIQPAKLEDSAVYLCASSLPAGATTEAFFGQGTRLTVV.

The chain links TRBV6-1 to TRBJ1-2; no definite D call. This CDR3 region has 15 residues. Germline loops: CDR1 MNHNS, CDR2 SASEGT. V lost 2 bases to trimming and J lost 5 bases, with 15 bases between them. Written as DNA, the CDR3 is TGTGCCAGCAGTGAAACCCCGAGGCAGCCATATGGCTACACCTTC. Amino acid sequence: CASSETPRQPYGYTF.

This chain uses TRBV7-2 with TRBJ1-2, with 7 bases matching TRBD1. The V segment lost 3 bases and the J segment 0 bases; nucleotides outside the gene matches: 1. Germline V gene lookup returns CDR1 SGHTA and CDR2 FQGNSA. The CDR3 is 14 amino acids. For the CDR3, the DNA is TGTGCCAGCAGCTTCGACAGGGCTAACTATGGCTACACCTTC. Its protein is CASSFDRANYGYTF.

The genes are TRBV2 and TRBJ1-5; tentatively, D is TRBD1 (6 bases). Germline lookup yields CDR1 SNHLY and CDR2 FYNNEI. Trimming left V 6 bases short and J 7 bases short, with 16 bases between. The CDR3 covers 14 residues. In nucleotides, the CDR3 is TGTGCCAGCAGAAGGACAGACGCGCGCCAGCCCCAGCATTTT. Translating gives CASRRTDARQPQHF.

The genes are TRBV11-3 and TRBJ2-2, with TRBD2 as a possible D gene (6 bases). The CDR3 is made up of 16 amino acids. Trimming removed 5 bases from V and 0 bases from J, with 13 bases in between. Germline values: CDR1 SGHNT, CDR2 YENEEA. In DNA, the CDR3 is TGTGCCAGCAGCATACGGGGGAGCCCGAACACCGGGGAGCTGTTTTTT. Protein product: CASSIRGSPNTGELFF.

The V gene is TRBV7-9, the J gene TRBJ1-2, with 7 bases lining up with TRBD1. Germline V gives CDR1 SEHNR, CDR2 FQNEAQ (reference sequence). This CDR3 has 13 amino acids. V trimming: 5 bases; J trimming: 3 bases; junction bases outside the gene matches: 3. The CDR3 nucleotides are TGTGCCAGCAGCCTAGGACAGGACTATGGCTACACCTTC. Protein product: CASSLGQDYGYTF.